A selection of T cell receptor beta chains follows, all from one sample in a study of CD8+ T cells in alopecia areata. TCRdb's table, derived via immunoSEQ multiplex PCR, lists solely in-frame clones and lacks some. The sample contains about 150,000 clones, nearly 55% of which appear only once. Specimen: CD8+ T cells sorted from blood, collected at week 4, from a patient treated with tofacitinib. The receptors were gathered from a human donor with alopecia areata. Each CDR3 is given with its conserved first and last residue. Each record gives: CDR3 length, J gene, clone size, V gene, D gene, CDR3 DNA, CDR3 protein. D genes are given only for firm matches. Clone size is not always given. Where it is, it says once, few, many or a class for expanded clones.

len: 14; j_gene: TRBJ2-7; abundance: NA; v_gene: TRBV27; d_gene: NA; CDR3nt: TGTGCCAGCAGCATAAGTGTTCCCTCCTACGAGCAGTACTTC; CDR3aa: CASSISVPSYEQYF
len: 13; j_gene: TRBJ1-1; abundance: few; v_gene: TRBV29-1; d_gene: TRBD1; CDR3nt: TGCAGCGTTAGGGACAGGGCAGGCACTGAAGCTTTCTTT; CDR3aa: CSVRDRAGTEAFF
len: 15; j_gene: TRBJ2-5; abundance: NA; v_gene: TRBV5-6; d_gene: NA; CDR3nt: TGTGCCAGCAGCCCAATGGGGGCCTCGTTAAAGACCCAGTACTTC; CDR3aa: CASSPMGASLKTQYF
len: 14; j_gene: TRBJ2-5; abundance: NA; v_gene: TRBV27; d_gene: NA; CDR3nt: TGTGCCAGCAGTTTATCCGGGCAACAAGAGACCCAGTACTTC; CDR3aa: CASSLSGQQETQYF
len: 12; j_gene: TRBJ2-7; abundance: few; v_gene: TRBV5-1; d_gene: NA; CDR3nt: TGCGCCAGCAGCTGGCCGTCGAACGAGCAGTACTTC; CDR3aa: CASSWPSNEQYF
len: 15; j_gene: TRBJ1-1; abundance: few; v_gene: TRBV7-9; d_gene: NA; CDR3nt: TGTGCCAGCAGCTTAGGGTCACCCGGGGGCACTGAAGCTTTCTTT; CDR3aa: CASSLGSPGGTEAFF
len: 16; j_gene: TRBJ2-5; abundance: NA; v_gene: TRBV27; d_gene: TRBD2; CDR3nt: TGTGCCAGCAGTTTGTTTAGCGGGGGCCTCCAAGAGACCCAGTACTTC; CDR3aa: CASSLFSGGLQETQYF
len: 15; j_gene: TRBJ1-2; abundance: NA; v_gene: TRBV19; d_gene: TRBD1; CDR3nt: TGTGCCAGTAGTATAGATCCAGGGACAGGGGACGGCTACACCTTC; CDR3aa: CASSIDPGTGDGYTF
len: 13; j_gene: TRBJ2-3; abundance: NA; v_gene: TRBV30; d_gene: NA; CDR3nt: TGTGCCTGGAGTGTGGTCGGATGGGATACGCAGTATTTT; CDR3aa: CAWSVVGWDTQYF
len: 13; j_gene: TRBJ2-7; abundance: few; v_gene: TRBV7-9; d_gene: NA; CDR3nt: TGTGCCAGCAGCTTACAGGATACGAGGGAGCAGTACTTC; CDR3aa: CASSLQDTREQYF